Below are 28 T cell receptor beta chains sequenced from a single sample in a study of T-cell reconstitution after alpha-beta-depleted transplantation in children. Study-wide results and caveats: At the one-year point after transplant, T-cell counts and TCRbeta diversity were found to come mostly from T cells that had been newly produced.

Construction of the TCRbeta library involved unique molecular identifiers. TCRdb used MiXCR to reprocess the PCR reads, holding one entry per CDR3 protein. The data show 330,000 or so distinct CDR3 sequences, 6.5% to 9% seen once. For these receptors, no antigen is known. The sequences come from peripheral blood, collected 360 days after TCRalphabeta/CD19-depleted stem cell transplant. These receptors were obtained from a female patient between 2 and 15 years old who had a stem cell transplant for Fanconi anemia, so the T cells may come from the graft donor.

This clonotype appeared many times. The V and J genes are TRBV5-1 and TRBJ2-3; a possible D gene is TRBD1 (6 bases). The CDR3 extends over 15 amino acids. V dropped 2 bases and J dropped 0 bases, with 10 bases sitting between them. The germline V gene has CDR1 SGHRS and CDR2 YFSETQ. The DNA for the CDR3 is TGCGCCAGCAGCTTTACAGGGTACAGCACAGATACGCAGTATTTT. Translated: CASSFTGYSTDTQYF.

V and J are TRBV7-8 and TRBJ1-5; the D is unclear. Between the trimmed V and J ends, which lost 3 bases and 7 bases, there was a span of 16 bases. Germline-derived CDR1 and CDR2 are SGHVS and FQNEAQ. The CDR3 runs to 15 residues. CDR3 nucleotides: TGTGCCAGCAGCTTGGGGAGGGTCCCGGGGCAGCCCCAGCATTTT. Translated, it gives CASSLGRVPGQPQHF.

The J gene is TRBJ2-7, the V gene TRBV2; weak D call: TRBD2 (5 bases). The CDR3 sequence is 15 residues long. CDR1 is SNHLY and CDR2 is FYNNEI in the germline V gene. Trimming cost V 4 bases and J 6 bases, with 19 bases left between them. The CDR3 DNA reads TGTGCCAGCAGTGGGTCTGTGGGAGTGCCGTCCGAGCAGTACTTC. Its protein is CASSGSVGVPSEQYF.

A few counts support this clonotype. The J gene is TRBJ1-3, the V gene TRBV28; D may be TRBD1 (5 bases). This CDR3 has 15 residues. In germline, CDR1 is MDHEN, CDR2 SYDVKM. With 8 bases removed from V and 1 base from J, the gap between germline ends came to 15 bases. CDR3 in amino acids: CASESGGRSGNTIYF. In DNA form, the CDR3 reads TGTGCCAGCGAGAGTGGGGGAAGGTCTGGAAACACCATATATTTT.

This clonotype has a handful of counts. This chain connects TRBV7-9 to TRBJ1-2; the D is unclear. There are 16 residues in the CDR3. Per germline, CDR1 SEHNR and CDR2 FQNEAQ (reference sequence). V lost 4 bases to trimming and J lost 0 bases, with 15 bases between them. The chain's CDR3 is CASSSRTALANYGYTF. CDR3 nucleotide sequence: TGTGCCAGCAGCTCGAGGACGGCCTTAGCTAACTATGGCTACACCTTC.

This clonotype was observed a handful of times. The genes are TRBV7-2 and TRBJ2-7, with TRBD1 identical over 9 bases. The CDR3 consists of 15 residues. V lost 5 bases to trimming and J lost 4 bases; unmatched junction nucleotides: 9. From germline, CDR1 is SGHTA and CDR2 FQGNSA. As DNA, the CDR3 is TGTGCCAGCAGCCCTAGACAGGGGGGAGTGTACGAGCAGTACTTC. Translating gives CASSPRQGGVYEQYF. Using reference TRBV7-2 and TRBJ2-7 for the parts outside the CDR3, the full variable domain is GAGVSQSPSNKVTEKGKDVELRCDPISGHTALYWYRQSLGQGLEFLIYFQGNSAPDKSGLPSDRFSAERTGGSVSTLTIQRTQQEDSAVYLCASSPRQGGVYEQYFGPGTRLTVT.

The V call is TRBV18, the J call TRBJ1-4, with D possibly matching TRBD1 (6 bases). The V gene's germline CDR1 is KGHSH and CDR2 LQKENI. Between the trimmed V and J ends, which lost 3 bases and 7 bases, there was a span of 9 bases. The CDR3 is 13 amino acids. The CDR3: CASSPNRVEKLFF. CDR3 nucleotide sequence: TGTGCCAGCTCACCGAACAGGGTTGAAAAACTGTTTTTT. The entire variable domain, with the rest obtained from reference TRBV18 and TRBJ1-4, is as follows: NAGVMQNPRHLVRRRGQEARLRCSPMKGHSHVYWYRQLPEEGLKFMVYLQKENIIDESGMPKERFSAEFPKEGPSILRIQQVVRGDSAAYFCASSPNRVEKLFFGSGTQLSVL.

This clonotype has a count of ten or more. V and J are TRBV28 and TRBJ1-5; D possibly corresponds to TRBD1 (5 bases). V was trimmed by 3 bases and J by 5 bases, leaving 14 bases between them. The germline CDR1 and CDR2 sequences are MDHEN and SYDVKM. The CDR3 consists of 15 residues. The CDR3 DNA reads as TGTGCCAGCAGTTTTTGGCTTCGGGGGGATCAGCCCCAGCATTTT. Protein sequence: CASSFWLRGDQPQHF.

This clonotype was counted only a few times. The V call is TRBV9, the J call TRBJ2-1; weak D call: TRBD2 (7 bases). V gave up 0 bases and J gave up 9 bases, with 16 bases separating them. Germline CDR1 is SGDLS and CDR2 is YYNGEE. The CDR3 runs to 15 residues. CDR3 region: CASSVVAGARGEQFF. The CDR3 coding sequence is TGTGCCAGCAGCGTAGTGGCGGGGGCGCGGGGTGAGCAGTTCTTC.

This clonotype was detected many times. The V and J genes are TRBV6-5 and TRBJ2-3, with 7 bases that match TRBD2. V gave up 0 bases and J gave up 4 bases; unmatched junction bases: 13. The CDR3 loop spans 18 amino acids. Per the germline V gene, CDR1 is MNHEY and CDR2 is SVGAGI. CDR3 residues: CASSYSRGLVSPPDTQYF. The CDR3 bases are TGTGCCAGCAGTTACTCGAGAGGACTAGTATCCCCCCCAGATACGCAGTATTTT.

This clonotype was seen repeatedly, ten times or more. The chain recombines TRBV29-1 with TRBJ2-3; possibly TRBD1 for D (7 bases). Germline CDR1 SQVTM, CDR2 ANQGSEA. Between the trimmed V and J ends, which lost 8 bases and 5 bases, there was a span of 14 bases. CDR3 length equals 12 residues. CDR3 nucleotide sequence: TGCAGCACTGGAGGGGGCGTAGATACGCAGTATTTT. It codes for CSTGGGVDTQYF.

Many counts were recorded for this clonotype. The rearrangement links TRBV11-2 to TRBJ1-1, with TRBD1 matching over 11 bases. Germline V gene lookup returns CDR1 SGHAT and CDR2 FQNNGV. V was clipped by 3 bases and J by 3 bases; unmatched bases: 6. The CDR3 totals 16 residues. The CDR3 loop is CASSFGTGGLHTEAFF. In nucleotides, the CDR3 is TGTGCCAGCAGCTTCGGGACAGGGGGTTTGCACACTGAAGCTTTCTTT.

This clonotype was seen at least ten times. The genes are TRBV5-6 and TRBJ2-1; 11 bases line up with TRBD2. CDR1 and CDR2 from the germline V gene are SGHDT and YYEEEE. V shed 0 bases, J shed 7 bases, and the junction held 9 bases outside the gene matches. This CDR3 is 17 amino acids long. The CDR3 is CASSLVVIAGGTNEQFF. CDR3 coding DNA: TGTGCCAGCAGCTTGGTCGTGATAGCGGGGGGGACGAATGAGCAGTTCTTC.

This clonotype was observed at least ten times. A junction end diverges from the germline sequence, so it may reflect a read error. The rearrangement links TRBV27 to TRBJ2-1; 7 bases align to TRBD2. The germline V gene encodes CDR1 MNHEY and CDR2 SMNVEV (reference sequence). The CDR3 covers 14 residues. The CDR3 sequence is CASSLAGDYIEQFF. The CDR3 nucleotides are TGTGCCAGCAGTTTAGCGGGGGACTACATTGAGCAGTTCTTC.

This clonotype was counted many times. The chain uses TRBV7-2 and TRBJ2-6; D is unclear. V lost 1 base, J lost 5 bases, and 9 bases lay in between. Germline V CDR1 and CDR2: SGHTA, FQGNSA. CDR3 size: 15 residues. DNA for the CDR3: TGTGCCAGCAGCTTAGATACGGGTAGGGCCAACGTCCTGACTTTC. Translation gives CASSLDTGRANVLTF.

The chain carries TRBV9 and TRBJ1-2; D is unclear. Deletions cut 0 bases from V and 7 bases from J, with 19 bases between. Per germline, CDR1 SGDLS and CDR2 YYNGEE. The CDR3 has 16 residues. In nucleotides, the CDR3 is TGTGCCAGCAGCGTAGCTACCCGGTGGACGGGGAGTGGCTACACCTTC. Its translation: CASSVATRWTGSGYTF.

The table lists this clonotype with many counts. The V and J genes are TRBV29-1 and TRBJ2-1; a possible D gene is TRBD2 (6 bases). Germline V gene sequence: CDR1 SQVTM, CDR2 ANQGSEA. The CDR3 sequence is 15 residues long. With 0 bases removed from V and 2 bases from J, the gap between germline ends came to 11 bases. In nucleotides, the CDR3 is TGCAGCGTTGAAGATCGGGGGAATACCTACAATGAGCAGTTCTTC. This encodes CSVEDRGNTYNEQFF.

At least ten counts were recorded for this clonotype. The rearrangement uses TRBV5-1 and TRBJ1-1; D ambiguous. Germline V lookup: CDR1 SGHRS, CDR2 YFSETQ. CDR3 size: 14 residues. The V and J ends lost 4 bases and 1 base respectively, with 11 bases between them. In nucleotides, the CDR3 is TGCGCCAGCAGCCCTAGGGCCAGGAACACTGAAGCTTTCTTT. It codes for CASSPRARNTEAFF.

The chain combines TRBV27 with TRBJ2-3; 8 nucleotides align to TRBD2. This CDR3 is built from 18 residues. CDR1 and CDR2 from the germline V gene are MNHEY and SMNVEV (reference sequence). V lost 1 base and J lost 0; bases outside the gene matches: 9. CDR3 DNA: TGTGCCAGCAGTTTATTCCGGGGGGGCATCTCTAGCACAGATACGCAGTATTTT. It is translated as CASSLFRGGISSTDTQYF.

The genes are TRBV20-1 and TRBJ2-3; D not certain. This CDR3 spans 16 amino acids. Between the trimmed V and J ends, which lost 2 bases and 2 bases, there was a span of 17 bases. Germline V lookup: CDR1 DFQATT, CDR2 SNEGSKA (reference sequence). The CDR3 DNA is TGCAGTGCTAGATCGCTAGAAACAGCCCCCACAGATACGCAGTATTTT. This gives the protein CSARSLETAPTDTQYF.

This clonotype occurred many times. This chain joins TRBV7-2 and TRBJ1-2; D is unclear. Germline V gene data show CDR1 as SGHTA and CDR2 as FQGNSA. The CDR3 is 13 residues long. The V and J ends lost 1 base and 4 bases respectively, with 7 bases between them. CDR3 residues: CASSLVVSYGYTF. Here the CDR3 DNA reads TGTGCCAGCAGCTTAGTTGTATCCTATGGCTACACCTTC.

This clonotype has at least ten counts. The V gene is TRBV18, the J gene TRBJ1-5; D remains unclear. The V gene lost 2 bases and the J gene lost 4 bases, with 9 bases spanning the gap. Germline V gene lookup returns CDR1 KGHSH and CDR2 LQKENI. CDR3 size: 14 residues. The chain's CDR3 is CASSPVGNNQPQHF. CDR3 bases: TGTGCCAGCTCACCAGTGGGGAATAATCAGCCCCAGCATTTT.

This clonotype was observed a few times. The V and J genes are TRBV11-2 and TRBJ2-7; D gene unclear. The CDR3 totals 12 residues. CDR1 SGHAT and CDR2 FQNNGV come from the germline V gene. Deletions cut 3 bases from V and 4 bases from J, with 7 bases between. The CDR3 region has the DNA TGTGCCAGCAGCTTGGGTACATACGAGCAGTACGTC. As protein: CASSLGTYEQYV.

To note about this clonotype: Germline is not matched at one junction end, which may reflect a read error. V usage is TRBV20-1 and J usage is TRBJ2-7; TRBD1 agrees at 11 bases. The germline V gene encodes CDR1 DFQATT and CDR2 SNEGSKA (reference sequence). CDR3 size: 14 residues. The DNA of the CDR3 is TGCAGTGCGAGAGGGACGGGACAGGGGGTCGAGCAGTACTTC. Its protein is CSARGTGQGVEQYF.

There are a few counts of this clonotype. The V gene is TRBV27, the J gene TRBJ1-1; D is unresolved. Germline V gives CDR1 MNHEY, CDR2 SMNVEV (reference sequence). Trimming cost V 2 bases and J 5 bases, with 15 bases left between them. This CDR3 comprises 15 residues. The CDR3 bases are TGTGCCAGCAGTTTAGGGCGGGGAAGTGTGACTGAAGCTTTCTTT. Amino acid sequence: CASSLGRGSVTEAFF.

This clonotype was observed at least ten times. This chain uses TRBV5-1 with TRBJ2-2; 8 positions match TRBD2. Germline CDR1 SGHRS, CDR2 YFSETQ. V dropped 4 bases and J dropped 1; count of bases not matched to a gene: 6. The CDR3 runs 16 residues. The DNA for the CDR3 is TGCGCCAGCAGCCAACTAGCGGCATTGAACACCGGGGAGCTGTTTTTT. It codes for CASSQLAALNTGELFF.

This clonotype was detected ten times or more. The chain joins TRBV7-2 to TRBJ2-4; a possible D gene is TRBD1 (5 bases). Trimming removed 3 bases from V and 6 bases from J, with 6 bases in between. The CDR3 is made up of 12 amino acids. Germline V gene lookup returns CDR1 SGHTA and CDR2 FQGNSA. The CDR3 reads CASSFRGNIQYF. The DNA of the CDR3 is TGTGCCAGCAGCTTTAGGGGAAACATTCAGTACTTC. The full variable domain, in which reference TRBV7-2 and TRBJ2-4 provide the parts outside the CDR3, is GAGVSQSPSNKVTEKGKDVELRCDPISGHTALYWYRQSLGQGLEFLIYFQGNSAPDKSGLPSDRFSAERTGGSVSTLTIQRTQQEDSAVYLCASSFRGNIQYFGAGTRLSVL.

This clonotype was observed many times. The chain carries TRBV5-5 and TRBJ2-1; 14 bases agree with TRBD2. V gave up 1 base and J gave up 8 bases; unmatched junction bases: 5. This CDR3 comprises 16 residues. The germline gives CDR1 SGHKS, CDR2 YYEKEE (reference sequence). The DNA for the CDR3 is TGTGCCAGCAGCTTGCGGAGACTAGCGGGAGGGGATGAGCAGTTCTTC. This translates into CASSLRRLAGGDEQFF.